The TCR beta chain under discussion was sequenced for a study of shared clonotypes between healthy human individuals. As for the study in general: The donors, two women and a few men, were aged 18 to 49. CD4 naive and CD4 memory each took three plates per donor, while CD8 naive took two and CD8 memory one.

For this clone: The target antigen is unknown.

Naive CD8 populations comprised CD45RO-negative cells positively selected for CCR7, excluding terminally differentiated effector memory CD45RA+ cells. General observations from the study: Read depth was anticipated to influence clonotype sharing among donors.

Germline-derived CDR1 and CDR2 are LNHNV and YYDKDF (reference sequence). This CDR3 contains 13 residues. V lost 3 bases and J lost 5, with 10 bases in between. Deep was the level at which the assay was run. The table came from immunoSEQ multiplex PCR; TCRdb's copy has only in-frame clones and leaves some out. Counted here are some 2 million clones, approximately 94% occurring once; the ten biggest clones make up 0.9% to 1.5%. The rearrangement joins TRBV15 to TRBJ1-1; unclear D gene. This sequence was found in a man younger than 35 in good health. Source material: naive CD8+ T cells sorted from blood. The CDR3 DNA is TGTGCCACCAGCAGTTATGACGGGACTGAAGCTTTCTTT. It yields the protein CATSSYDGTEAFF.